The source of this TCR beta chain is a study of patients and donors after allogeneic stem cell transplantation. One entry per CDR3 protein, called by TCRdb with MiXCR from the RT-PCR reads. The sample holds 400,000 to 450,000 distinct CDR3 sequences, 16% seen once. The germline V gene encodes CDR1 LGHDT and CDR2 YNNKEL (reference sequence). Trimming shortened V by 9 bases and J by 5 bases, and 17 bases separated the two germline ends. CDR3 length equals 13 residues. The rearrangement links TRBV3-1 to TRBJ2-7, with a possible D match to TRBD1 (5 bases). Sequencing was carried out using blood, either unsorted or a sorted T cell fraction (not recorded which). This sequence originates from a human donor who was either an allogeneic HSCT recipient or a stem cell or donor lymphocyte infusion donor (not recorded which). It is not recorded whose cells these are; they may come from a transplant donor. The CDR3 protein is CASGRGQPHEQYF. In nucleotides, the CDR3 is TGTGCCAGTGGCCGAGGACAACCCCACGAGCAGTACTTC.